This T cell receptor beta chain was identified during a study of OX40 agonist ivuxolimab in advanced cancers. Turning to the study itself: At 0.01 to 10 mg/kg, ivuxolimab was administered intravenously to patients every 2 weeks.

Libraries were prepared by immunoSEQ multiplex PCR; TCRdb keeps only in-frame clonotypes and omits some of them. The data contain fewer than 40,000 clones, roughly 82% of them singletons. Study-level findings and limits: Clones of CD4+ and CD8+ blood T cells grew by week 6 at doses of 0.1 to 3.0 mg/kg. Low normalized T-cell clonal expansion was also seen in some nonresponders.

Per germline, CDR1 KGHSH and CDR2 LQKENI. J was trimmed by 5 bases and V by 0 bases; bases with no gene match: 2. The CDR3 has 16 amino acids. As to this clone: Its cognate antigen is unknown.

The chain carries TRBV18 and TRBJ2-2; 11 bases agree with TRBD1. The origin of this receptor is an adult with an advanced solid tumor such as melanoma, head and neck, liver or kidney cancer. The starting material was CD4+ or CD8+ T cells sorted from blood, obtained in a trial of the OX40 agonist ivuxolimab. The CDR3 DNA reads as TGTGCCAGCTCACCACCCGGGACAGGGGGTACCGGGGAGCTGTTTTTT. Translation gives CASSPPGTGGTGELFF.